The entry below gives a single TCR beta chain sequence along with its context. The antigen is undetermined. Possible read error: a much larger clone is one base away. This CDR3 is 12 amino acids long. V shed 7 bases and J 5 bases; nucleotides not matched to a gene: 3. CDR1 and CDR2 from the germline V gene are SQVTM and ANQGSEA. The iRepertoire nested amplicon-rescue multiplex PCR amplified TCR alpha and beta CDR3s from RNA. One-step reverse transcription and amplification started from approximately 100-400 ng of tissue mRNA or PBMC total RNA. TCRdb redid the calling of the multiplex PCR reads with MiXCR, one entry per CDR3 protein. Found here are about 200,000 distinct CDR3 sequences, 32% of them singletons; the top ten hold just over 20%. The data belong to a study of glioma-infiltrating T cells. Study findings and constraints: Tissue-blood divergence was below expectation in non-neoplastic patients, above in gliomas. Only very few CDR3 sequences appeared in both tissue and blood.

The sequenced sample was glioma tissue, nonneoplastic brain tissue, or PBMCs (not recorded which). The TCR sequence derives from a human donor with low-grade glioma or glioblastoma, undergoing nonglioma brain surgery, or in good health (not recorded which). The V call is TRBV29-1, the J call TRBJ2-1, with 9 bases identical to TRBD2. The DNA of the CDR3 is TGCAGCGAGGGGACTAGCCACAATGAGCAGTTCTTC. Translating it yields CSEGTSHNEQFF.